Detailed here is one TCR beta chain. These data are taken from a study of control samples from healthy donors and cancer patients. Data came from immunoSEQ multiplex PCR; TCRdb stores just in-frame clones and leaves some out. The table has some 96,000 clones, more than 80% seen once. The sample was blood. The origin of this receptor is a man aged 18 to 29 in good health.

This CDR3 reads CASSFENTEAFF. The CDR3 DNA is TGTGCCAGCAGCTTCGAGAACACTGAAGCTTTCTTT. The rearrangement joins TRBV11-3 to TRBJ1-1, with D unresolved. V was clipped by 3 bases and J by 1 base, with 3 bases between them. CDR1 and CDR2 (germline): SGHNT, YENEEA. The CDR3 is 12 amino acids.